This paragraph covers one T cell receptor beta chain sequence. This clonotype occurred a few times. Its antigen is still unknown. No per-base quality is available; no much larger clone lies one base away. This sample was included in a study of response to subunit inactivated influenza vaccine (dated by TCRdb to 2016 to 2019). Broadly, across the study: Deep quantitative T cell receptor repertoire profiling was used in the study to track responses to a trivalent subunit inactivated influenza vaccine. Broad study findings and their caveats: It was suggested by the authors that each seasonal influenza vaccination may recruit only a limited number of new T cells.

Germline trimming amounts to 0 bases on V and 4 bases on J, with 4 as the count of junction bases outside the gene matches. CDR3 length: 15 amino acids, cysteine to phenylalanine. Of all the DNA, just the CDR3 is kept, 45 bases in frame from base 1. Via the germline V gene, CDR1 is SGHAT and CDR2 FQNNGV. Libraries were made using RT-PCR. The sample was run on an Illumina HiSeq 2500. The public sequencing data were trimmed at Q25 with fastp and processed into clonotypes with MiXCR by TCRdb, which kept only in-frame beta chains. CDR3 protein duplicates are merged, each entry listing the most common genes and DNA. The sample data list 500,000 to 600,000 distinct CDR3 sequences, and 12% to 15% of these were observed just once. Around 10% of the sample is in the top ten clones.

Sequencing was performed on PBMCs from blood, taken roughly 13 days after vaccination. This chain is built from TRBV11-2 and TRBJ2-3; 7 of the junction bases match TRBD2. This clonotype was obtained from a man aged 50-59 years who received an inactivated influenza vaccine. Donor details come from another sample of the same person, matched by shared clones. The CDR3 in this case is CASSLDGRGADTQYF. The DNA reads as follows: TGTGCCAGCAGCTTAGATGGGAGGGGCGCAGATACGCAGTATTTT.